This T cell receptor (beta chain) was sequenced for a study of blood T cell repertoires in COVID-19. Study details: Italy, Spain and the United States were the sources of the convalescent and acute COVID-19 samples. From T cells, B-cell-depleted T cells, or PBMCs came the material, which was cDNA or gDNA.

Profiled with immunoSEQ multiplex PCR; TCRdb holds only in-frame clones, not every one. Among over 85,000 clones listed, 84% were seen once. Germline V gives CDR1 MNHEY, CDR2 SMNVEV (reference sequence). The CDR3 has 14 residues. After removal of 6 bases from V and 7 bases from J, the junction contained 8 bases not matched to a gene. Input material: peripheral blood. The receptor was isolated from a man aged 55 to 70 with acute or convalescent COVID-19. The chain couples TRBV27 to TRBJ1-4; TRBD1 agrees at 7 bases. The CDR3 DNA is TGTGCCAGCAGGTTACAGGGGACGGGTGAAAAACTGTTTTTT. It specifies CASRLQGTGEKLFF. The full variable domain, in which reference TRBV27 and TRBJ1-4 provide the parts outside the CDR3, is EAQVTQNPRYLITVTGKKLTVTCSQNMNHEYMSWYRQDPGLGLRQIYYSMNVEVTDKGDVPEGYKVSRKEKRNFPLILESPSPNQTSLYFCASRLQGTGEKLFFGSGTQLSVL.